The clone carrying this T cell receptor (beta chain) has just a few counts. TCR beta libraries were built with iRepertoire HTBI primers and Arm-PCR of CDR3 regions. TCRdb reprocessed the multiplex PCR reads via MiXCR and lists one record per CDR3 protein. The repertoire holds 420,000 or so distinct CDR3 sequences, with approximately 16% as singletons. The data were obtained in a study of regulatory T cells in long-lasting Graves disease. Study background: Recently diagnosed Graves' patients had received antithyroid drugs for under 3 months.

Time point of the sample: newly diagnosed GD, antithyroid drugs for less than 3 months. Following extraction of RNA from PBMCs, that RNA was used to make the TCR library. Staff drew nine milliliters of peripheral blood into EDTA tubes. These same records also appear under a second study, on T cells in Graves' hyperthyroidism and ophthalmopathy. That source adds: Diagnosis rested on symptoms, serum thyroxine and TRAb, thyroid ultrasound, and orbital computed tomography.

The clonotype comes from a woman aged 18-29 years with Graves disease. The sample consisted of peripheral blood mononuclear cells (PBMCs), taken at new diagnosis, from a patient treated with antithyroid drugs.

CDR3 coding DNA: TGTGCCAGCAGCCAAGAAGGTGGGACTAGCGGGGGCTACAATGAGCAGTTCTTC. Protein product: CASSQEGGTSGGYNEQFF. The chain carries TRBV3-1 and TRBJ2-1; TRBD2 agrees at 14 bases. V lost 0 bases and J lost 3; bases outside the gene matches: 4. Germline V gives CDR1 LGHDT, CDR2 YNNKEL (reference sequence). The CDR3 consists of 18 residues.